The 10 T cell receptor beta chains reported below all come from one sample, sequenced in a study of cytomegalovirus exposure and HLA in healthy donors. Vbeta (60) and Jbeta (13) primers were used in the PCR. Generated by immunoSEQ multiplex PCR, the TCRdb table keeps only in-frame clones and is missing some. The sample has about 160,000 clones, roughly 80% seen once; the top ten hold over 0.95%. The sequencing sample was made of PBMCs. These receptors all come from a woman in her forties or fifties in good health and CMV-seronegative.

The gene calls are TRBV19 and TRBJ1-1; D is uncertain. Germline V gene lookup returns CDR1 LNHDA and CDR2 SQIVND (reference sequence). V was trimmed by 3 bases and J by 4 bases, leaving 12 bases between them. This CDR3 region has 14 residues. The CDR3 region is CASSITSQVTEAFF. The CDR3 bases are TGTGCCAGTAGTATTACCAGCCAGGTCACTGAAGCTTTCTTT.

V gene TRBV7-6 combines with J gene TRBJ1-4; 7 nucleotides line up with TRBD1. Germline V gives CDR1 SGHVS, CDR2 FNYEAQ. Trimming took 1 base from V and 7 from J; bases not matched to a gene: 6. CDR3 length: 15 amino acids. CDR3 coding DNA: TGTGCCAGCAGCTTAGGACAGGGACCTGGTGAAAAACTGTTTTTT. Protein: CASSLGQGPGEKLFF. Filled out from reference TRBV7-6 and TRBJ1-4, the complete variable domain reads GAGVSQSPRYKVTKRGQDVALRCDPISGHVSLYWYRQALGQGPEFLTYFNYEAQQDKSGLPNDRFSAERPEGSISTLTIQRTEQRDSAMYRCASSLGQGPGEKLFFGSGTQLSVL.

The chain uses TRBV5-1 and TRBJ2-3; 12 nucleotides line up with TRBD1. V lost 1 base, J lost 2 bases, and 2 bases stayed unmatched. This CDR3 has 16 amino acids. CDR1 SGHRS and CDR2 YFSETQ come from the germline V gene. The CDR3 reads CASSLSGQGATDTQYF. CDR3 sequence (DNA): TGCGCCAGCAGCTTGTCGGGACAGGGGGCCACAGATACGCAGTATTTT.

The chain combines TRBV4-3 with TRBJ2-7, with 11 bases aligning to TRBD2. Unmatched junction bases numbered 12, after V lost 1 base and J lost 4 bases. The germline V gene has CDR1 LGHNA and CDR2 YSLEER. There are 18 residues in the CDR3. The CDR3 bases are TGCGCCAGCAGCCAAGGCGTCATAGCGGGGGGGCTCGGGTACGAGCAGTACTTC. Translated, it gives CASSQGVIAGGLGYEQYF.

J is TRBJ2-1 and V is TRBV2, with D possibly TRBD1 on 5 matching bases. This CDR3 region has 15 residues. Germline loops: CDR1 SNHLY, CDR2 FYNNEI. Trimming pared 6 bases from V and 2 bases from J, leaving 14 bases between. The CDR3 loop is CASSNRLSTYNEQFF. DNA of the CDR3: TGTGCCAGCAGCAACAGGCTTTCAACCTACAATGAGCAGTTCTTC.

The rearrangement joins TRBV7-7 to TRBJ2-5, with D possibly TRBD1 on 5 matching bases. This CDR3 contains 14 residues. The V end was cut by 1 base, the J end by 5 bases, with 11 bases between. The germline V gene has CDR1 SSHAT and CDR2 FNYEAQ (reference sequence). As DNA, the CDR3 is TGTGCCAGCAGCTTAGGGTCAGGGTGGGAGACCCAGTACTTC. Its protein product is CASSLGSGWETQYF.

This sequence joins TRBV29-1 and TRBJ1-5; D is perhaps TRBD1 (5 bases). Trimming pared 6 bases from V and 0 bases from J, leaving 12 bases between. This CDR3 is 14 amino acids long. Looked up from germline, CDR1 is SQVTM and CDR2 is ANQGSEA. CDR3: CSVGTTNSNQPQHF. The CDR3, as DNA: TGCAGCGTCGGGACTACGAATAGCAATCAGCCCCAGCATTTT.

The chain uses TRBV6-1 and TRBJ2-3; 9 bases are a match to TRBD1. CDR1 and CDR2 (germline): MNHNS, SASEGT. V was clipped by 4 bases and J by 1 base; unmatched bases: 6. This CDR3 has 16 amino acids. Here the CDR3 DNA reads TGTGCCAGCAGTGGAGGAGGGACAGGGCGCACAGATACGCAGTATTTT. Protein product: CASSGGGTGRTDTQYF.

V is TRBV7-6 and J is TRBJ1-6; D may be TRBD1 (5 bases). The V gene lost 5 bases and the J gene lost 0 bases, with 26 bases spanning the gap. The CDR3 loop spans 21 amino acids. Per germline, CDR1 SGHVS and CDR2 FNYEAQ. The CDR3 DNA sequence: TGTGCCAGCAGCCCCCACGGGGGGAACCTTGACTCGAGCTCCTATAATTCACCCCTCCACTTT. This sequence encodes CASSPHGGNLDSSSYNSPLHF.

V usage is TRBV4-1 and J usage is TRBJ1-5; TRBD1 matches at 7 bases. Germline CDR1 MGHRA, CDR2 YSYEKL. The V gene end was trimmed by 1 base and the J gene end by 7 bases; junction bases not matched to a gene: 7. The CDR3 length is 15 residues. The CDR3 sequence is CASSQAPGGGQPQHF. The CDR3 bases are TGCGCCAGCAGCCAAGCGCCGGGAGGGGGCCAGCCCCAGCATTTT.